This is a list of T cell receptor beta chains from one sample in a study of cytomegalovirus exposure and HLA in healthy donors. Profiling relied on immunoSEQ multiplex PCR, and the TCRdb table lists in-frame clones only, not all of them. The table shows 150,000 to 250,000 clones, with about 81% occurring only once. Specimen: PBMCs. The receptors stem from a woman under 40 in good health and CMV-seronegative. The CDR3 runs from the conserved cysteine through the conserved F or W. Each record gives: J gene, clone size, D gene, V gene, CDR3 length, CDR3 DNA, CDR3 protein. A D gene is named only where the DNA matches it firmly. A clone size is listed for some rows: how often the clone was seen (once, few, many), or a class if it is expanded.

TRBJ2-7 | - | TRBD1 | TRBV5-1 | 17 | TGCGCCAGCAGCTCACTCCCCGGGACAGGGCGGGGGAACGAGCAGTACTTC | CASSSLPGTGRGNEQYF
TRBJ1-4 | - | TRBD1 | TRBV25-1 | 15 | TGTGCCAGCAGGGAACAGGGGGCAACTAATGAAAAACTGTTTTTT | CASREQGATNEKLFF
TRBJ1-5 | - | - | TRBV6-5 | 14 | TGTGCCACCTCTACGGGTTGGAGTATTCAGCCCCAGCATTTT | CATSTGWSIQPQHF
TRBJ1-4 | - | - | TRBV28 | 14 | TGTGCCAGCAGTCGTCAGGCAACTAATGAAAAACTGTTTTTT | CASSRQATNEKLFF
TRBJ2-3 | - | TRBD2 | TRBV5-4 | 17 | TGTGCCAGCAGCACAGGACTAGCGGGAGGGGTCACAGATACGCAGTATTTT | CASSTGLAGGVTDTQYF
TRBJ1-2 | - | - | TRBV6-1 | 12 | TGTGCCAGCAGTGGACAAATCTATGGCTACACCTTC | CASSGQIYGYTF
TRBJ1-1 | - | - | TRBV27 | 15 | TGTGCCAGCAGTTCCACCGCCCTTCGGGGCACTGAAGCTTTCTTT | CASSSTALRGTEAFF
TRBJ1-1 | - | - | TRBV28 | 14 | TGTGCCAGCAGTTTGTACAGTCTGAACACTGAAGCTTTCTTT | CASSLYSLNTEAFF
TRBJ1-1 | - | TRBD1 | TRBV7-9 | 15 | TGTGCCAGCAGCTTGGGGACAGGGATGAACACTGAAGCTTTCTTT | CASSLGTGMNTEAFF
TRBJ2-1 | - | - | TRBV6-5 | 15 | TGTGCCAGCAGTTACGAGGTTAACTCCTACAATGAGCAGTTCTTC | CASSYEVNSYNEQFF
TRBJ2-5 | - | - | TRBV2 | 13 | TGTGCCAGCAGTGACGGGAACCAAGAGACCCAGTACTTC | CASSDGNQETQYF
TRBJ2-1 | - | TRBD1 | TRBV6-5 | 15 | TGTGCCAGCAGTTACTCCACTAGGGGGCTAGCTAAAAAGTTCTTC | CASSYSTRGLAKKFF
TRBJ1-3 | - | - | TRBV28 | 15 | TGTGCCAGCAGTTCCGGGACATATAATGGAAACACCATATATTTT | CASSSGTYNGNTIYF
TRBJ1-2 | - | TRBD1 | TRBV5-4 | 17 | TGTGCCAGCAGCGGATCACCGGGACAGGGGGAGTCCTATGGCTACACCTTC | CASSGSPGQGESYGYTF
TRBJ1-2 | - | - | TRBV30 | 14 | TGTGCCTGGAGTCCGGGGGTGGGTCTGGAGGGCTACACCTTC | CAWSPGVGLEGYTF
TRBJ2-1 | - | - | TRBV7-3 | 15 | TGTGCCAGCAGCCCCTTTAGGGGCAGGCACAATGAGCAGTTCTTC | CASSPFRGRHNEQFF
TRBJ1-5 | - | - | TRBV4-1 | 14 | TGCGCCAGCAGCCAAGACTATATAGATCAGCCCCAGCATTTT | CASSQDYIDQPQHF
TRBJ2-1 | - | - | TRBV11-2 | 13 | TGTGCCAGCAGCTTTTTGGGGGCCGGTGAGCAGTTCTTC | CASSFLGAGEQFF
TRBJ2-1 | - | TRBD2 | TRBV11-2 | 17 | TGTGCCAGCAGCTACCCAGGCGGACTAGCGGGAGCCAATGAGCAGTTCTTC | CASSYPGGLAGANEQFF
TRBJ1-4 | once | - | TRBV11-2 | 14 | TGTGCCAGCAGCTTAGGGGAGTTGGATGAAAAACTGTTTTTT | CASSLGELDEKLFF
TRBJ2-1 | once | TRBD2 | TRBV19 | 17 | TGTGCCAGTAGCCCAGCCCGGGAGCGGGAGGGCCGAAATGAGCAGTTCTTC | CASSPAREREGRNEQFF
TRBJ2-6 | - | - | TRBV7-8 | 14 | TGTGCCAGCACCAGACTATCTGGGGCCAACGTCCTGACTTTC | CASTRLSGANVLTF
TRBJ1-2 | - | - | TRBV11-2 | 14 | TGTGCCAGCAGCTTAGGTCCACAGGGTTATGGCTACACCTTC | CASSLGPQGYGYTF
TRBJ2-2 | - | TRBD2 | TRBV5-1 | 16 | TGCGCCAGCAGCTTAGGACTAGCGGGTAACACCGGGGAGCTGTTTTTT | CASSLGLAGNTGELFF
TRBJ2-3 | - | - | TRBV2 | 17 | TGTGCCAGCAGTGAATTAGCGAGGCGTCCTAGCACAGATACGCAGTATTTT | CASSELARRPSTDTQYF
TRBJ1-2 | - | - | TRBV7-9 | 12 | TGTGCCAGCAGCTCGGGATTCTATGGCTACACCTTC | CASSSGFYGYTF
TRBJ2-2 | few | TRBD2 | TRBV7-6 | 16 | TGTGCCAGCAGCACTTGGACTAGCGGGACCGTGAGGGAGCTGTTTTTT | CASSTWTSGTVRELFF
TRBJ2-6 | - | TRBD1 | TRBV15 | 20 | TGTGCCACCAGCAGATCGCGACAGGGCCTAGCCCGTTCTGGGGCCAACGTCCTGACTTTC | CATSRSRQGLARSGANVLTF
TRBJ2-7 | - | TRBD1 | TRBV4-1 | 17 | TGCGCCAGCAGCCAAGTCAGTAGGGGGCGGATGGCCTACGAGCAGTACTTC | CASSQVSRGRMAYEQYF
TRBJ2-1 | - | TRBD1 | TRBV5-1 | 17 | TGCGCCAGCAGCCCGGACAGGGCAACACCTCACTACAATGAGCAGTTCTTC | CASSPDRATPHYNEQFF
TRBJ2-6 | - | - | TRBV5-4 | 14 | TGTGCCAGCAGCTTGGTATCTGGGGCCAACGTCCTGACTTTC | CASSLVSGANVLTF